What follows describes a single T cell receptor beta chain. As yet, its antigen is unknown. V lost 5 bases, J lost 3 bases, and 8 bases lay in between. Germline CDR1 and CDR2: MNHEY and SMNVEV (reference sequence). The CDR3 has 14 amino acids. The sample belongs to a study of graft-versus-host responses after intestinal transplantation. Sequencing used immunoSEQ multiplex PCR; TCRdb keeps in-frame clones, though not all of them. The sample carries approximately 75,000 clones, approximately 93% recorded once. This receptor was obtained from a human donor who received an intestinal transplant. The J gene is TRBJ2-6, the V gene TRBV27; D may be TRBD2 (5 bases). This sample comprised unstimulated CD8+ T cells sorted from spleen or lymph node cells, obtained before intestinal transplant. The CDR3 spells CASSTRGGANVLTF. For the CDR3, the DNA is TGTGCCAGCAGTACACGGGGTGGGGCCAACGTCCTGACTTTC. Based on the CDR3 plus reference TRBV27 and TRBJ2-6, the full variable domain is EAQVTQNPRYLITVTGKKLTVTCSQNMNHEYMSWYRQDPGLGLRQIYYSMNVEVTDKGDVPEGYKVSRKEKRNFPLILESPSPNQTSLYFCASSTRGGANVLTFGAGSRLTVL.